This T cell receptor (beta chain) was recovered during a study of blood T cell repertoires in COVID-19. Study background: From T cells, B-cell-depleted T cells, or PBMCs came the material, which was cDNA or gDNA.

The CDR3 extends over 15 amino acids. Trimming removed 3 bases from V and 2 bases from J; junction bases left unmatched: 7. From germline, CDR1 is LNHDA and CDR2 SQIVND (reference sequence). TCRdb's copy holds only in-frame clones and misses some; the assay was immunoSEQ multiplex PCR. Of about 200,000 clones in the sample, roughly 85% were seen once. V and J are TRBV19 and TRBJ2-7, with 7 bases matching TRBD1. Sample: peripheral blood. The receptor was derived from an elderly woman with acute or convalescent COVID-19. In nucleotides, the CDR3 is TGTGCCAGTAGTATCCTGGGGACAGAGACCTACGAGCAGTACTTC. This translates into CASSILGTETYEQYF.